The clone carrying this TCR beta chain was counted once. The sample belongs to a study of immune cell composition in non-small cell lung cancer. Sequenced by immunoSEQ multiplex PCR; TCRdb stores in-frame clones only, minus some. The sample consists of 3,200 or so clones, 70% to 85% of them appearing once. Germline lookup yields CDR1 LNHDA and CDR2 SQIVND (reference sequence). V lost 3 bases to trimming and J lost 6 bases, with 12 bases between them. This CDR3 region has 14 residues. Sequenced: lung tumor tissue. This clonotype was obtained from a human donor with non-small cell lung cancer. The chain has TRBV19 and TRBJ1-5; maybe TRBD1 (6 bases). CDR3 loop: CASSIRGGGQPQHF. The DNA for the CDR3 is TGTGCCAGTAGTATTCGTGGGGGCGGTCAGCCCCAGCATTTT.